This TCR beta chain was identified during a study of response to subunit inactivated influenza vaccine. TCRdb called the RT-PCR reads again in MiXCR, with one record for every CDR3 protein. The table has 300,000 to 350,000 distinct CDR3 sequences, 20% to 25% seen once; the top ten hold roughly a tenth. This CDR3 comprises 12 residues. Germline assignment: CDR1 SQVTM and CDR2 ANQGSEA. V lost 5 bases, J lost 5 bases, and 9 bases lay in between. Findings and limits, study-wide: After each seasonal influenza vaccination, few new T cells are recruited, the authors suggested.

A word on this clonotype: Its antigen is currently unknown.

The material sequenced was PBMCs from blood, taken roughly 20 months after vaccination. The chain links TRBV29-1 to TRBJ2-2; D gene unclear. The receptor comes from a man aged 50-75 years who received an inactivated influenza vaccine. The CDR3 loop is CSVFGDTGELFF. CDR3 nucleotides: TGCAGCGTTTTTGGGGATACCGGGGAGCTGTTTTTT.